This T cell receptor beta chain was recovered during a study of graft-versus-host responses after intestinal transplantation. Study details: Recipients across the board were started on anti-thymocyte globulin induction, then kept on tacrolimus and steroids for 2 to 4 years. Study results and caveats: Among circulating GvH clones, peak levels were associated with early post-transplant declines in HvG clones. Researchers found GvH clones in recipient marrow, and some showed up first in ileum or blood. Where graft-donor T cell macrochimerism was present, patients had high graft-versus-host to host-versus-graft clonal ratios in allografts.

Of note for this clone: The target antigen is unknown.

Clones were read by immunoSEQ multiplex PCR, and TCRdb kept only the in-frame ones, dropping some. In the table there are 20,000 to 25,000 clones, 94% of which are singletons. V gave up 6 bases and J gave up 5 bases, with 11 bases separating them. This CDR3 spans 12 amino acids. Germline values: CDR1 SGHVS, CDR2 FNYEAQ. The J gene is TRBJ2-7, the V gene TRBV7-6; D call uncertain. The sequences come from PBMCs, collected 156 days after intestinal transplant. This receptor was taken from a human patient who received an intestinal transplant, so some T cells may come from the graft donor. DNA for the CDR3: TGTGCCAGCAGTCAAGGGCAGGACGAGCAGTACTTC. Encoded protein: CASSQGQDEQYF.